These T cell receptor beta chains were read from a single sample in a study of T cells of healthy individuals. A single record per CDR3 protein comes from TCRdb applying MiXCR to the 5' RACE reads. The sample includes nearly 100,000 distinct CDR3 sequences, 15% to 20% of them seen just once. The source is a human donor in good health. Each CDR3 is given with its conserved first and last residue. The D gene is left open where the match is weak. Size tells how often a clone was seen (once, few, many) or the class of an expanded clone, and some rows leave it out.

. TRBJ2-1 11 . TRBV20-1 TGCAGTGCTTCTAGCTACAATGAGCAGTTCTTC CSASSYNEQFF
. TRBJ2-3 16 . TRBV7-8 TGTGCCAGCAGCTTACCCAGGCCCGGGAGCACAGATACGCAGTATTTT CASSLPRPGSTDTQYF
. TRBJ2-7 12 . TRBV2 TGTGCCAGCAGCTGGGGACAATCCGAGCAGTACTTC CASSWGQSEQYF
few TRBJ2-3 18 . TRBV10-3 TGTGCCATCAGTGAGGACTTTGGGACTCCTAGGGCCACAGATACGCAGTATTTT CAISEDFGTPRATDTQYF
. TRBJ2-1 15 . TRBV4-3 TGCGCCAGCAGCCAAGGATATCGGTCTTACAATGAGCAGTTCTTC CASSQGYRSYNEQFF
. TRBJ2-2 16 TRBD1 TRBV7-9 TGTGCCAGCGGGACAGCGAAGGGGAAGAACACCGGGGAGCTGTTTTTT CASGTAKGKNTGELFF
. TRBJ2-1 14 TRBD2 TRBV28 TGTGCCAGCAGGTTGACTAGCGGGAGCGGTGAGCAGTTCTTC CASRLTSGSGEQFF
few TRBJ1-5 13 . TRBV6-2/TRBV6-3 TGTGCCAGCAGTAACCCCGGGGATCAGCCCCAGCATTTT CASSNPGDQPQHF
few TRBJ2-7 14 . TRBV6-2/TRBV6-3 TGTGCCAGCAGCCCTCGGGGGACGGCCTACGAGCAGTACTTC CASSPRGTAYEQYF
. TRBJ1-4 18 TRBD1 TRBV30 TGTGCCTGGAGTGCCCGCCGATTGGTGGGACAGGGGGGGGAAAAACTGTTTTTT CAWSARRLVGQGGEKLFF
. TRBJ2-5 13 . TRBV28 TGTGCCAGCAGTTTTAGGACTGGGGAGACCCAGTACTTC CASSFRTGETQYF
few TRBJ2-1 15 . TRBV7-2 TGTGCCAGCAGCTTAGAATCCAATTCTATCAATGAGCAGTTCTTC CASSLESNSINEQFF
few TRBJ1-5 15 . TRBV28 TGTGCCAGCAGTATTCGGGGTAGGGGCAATCAGCCCCAGCATTTT CASSIRGRGNQPQHF
. TRBJ2-2 16 . TRBV4-2 TGTGCCAGCAGCCTAAGGGGAATGAGAGCCACCGGGGAGCTGTTTTTT CASSLRGMRATGELFF
. TRBJ1-5 14 TRBD1 TRBV6-2/TRBV6-3 TGTGCCAGCAGTCTTAACCAGGGGGATCAGCCCCAGCATTTT CASSLNQGDQPQHF
. TRBJ2-5 14 . TRBV7-8 TGTGCCAGCAGCTTATCTACAGTACAAGAGACCCAGTACTTC CASSLSTVQETQYF
. TRBJ2-3 15 . TRBV27 TGTGCCAGCAGTTCTTACAGGGATCCCACAGATACGCAGTATTTT CASSSYRDPTDTQYF
many TRBJ1-2 13 . TRBV6-5 TGTGCCAGCAGGATGTCAACTAACTATGGCTACACCTTC CASRMSTNYGYTF
. TRBJ2-1 15 . TRBV24-1 TGTACCACCAGTGATATAGCGAGCTCCTACAATGAGCAGTTCTTC CTTSDIASSYNEQFF
. TRBJ2-6 15 . TRBV7-3 TGTGCCAGCAGCTTAGGGAAAGCCGGGGCCAACGTCCTGACTTTC CASSLGKAGANVLTF
few TRBJ1-2 13 . TRBV6-6 TGTGCCAGCACCCCGGTGCCAAACGATGGCTACACCTTC CASTPVPNDGYTF
few TRBJ2-7 22 . TRBV28 TGTGCCAGCAGTTTATTTGTTTTTGGGGCGGGACGCGAGACTACTAAGGTTTACGAGCAGTACTTC CASSLFVFGAGRETTKVYEQYF
few TRBJ2-7 14 . TRBV2 TGTGCCAGCGGGGGAGCGAGTTGGGCCTACGAGCAGTACTTC CASGGASWAYEQYF
. TRBJ1-1 13 . TRBV20-1 TGCAGTGCTAGAGATCGGGCAGCCTCTCAAGCTTTCTTT CSARDRAASQAFF
. TRBJ2-3 17 TRBD1 TRBV15 TGTGCCACCAGCAGAGGGAGCGGACAGGGGATGCGAGGTACGCAGTATTTT CATSRGSGQGMRGTQYF
. TRBJ2-7 13 TRBD2 TRBV7-2 TGTGCCAGCAGCCCACCCGGACTAGTCGTACAGTACTTC CASSPPGLVVQYF
. TRBJ1-5 15 TRBD1 TRBV6-4 TGTGCCAGCAGTGACGACAGGGGCCTTCAAGAGCCCCAGCATTTT CASSDDRGLQEPQHF
many TRBJ1-4 19 . TRBV28 TGTGCCAGCAGTCCCGACAGCTATACATCCAAACCGTCCGATGAAAAACTGTTTTTT CASSPDSYTSKPSDEKLFF
few TRBJ1-1 13 . TRBV27 TGTGCCAGCACCTCGGGGGCGGGTACTGAAGCTTTCTTT CASTSGAGTEAFF
few TRBJ1-1 14 TRBD1 TRBV4-3 TGCGCCAGCAGCCAAGGACAGGGTGACACTGAAGCTTTCTTT CASSQGQGDTEAFF
few TRBJ1-1 15 . TRBV4-1 TGCGCCAGCAGCCAATTCAGGCCGTTGAACACTGAAGCTTTCTTT CASSQFRPLNTEAFF
many TRBJ1-6 18 . TRBV5-1 TGCGCCAGCAGCTTGACTCCCGGAGGAGGGGCGGCGAATTCACCCCTCCACTTT CASSLTPGGGAANSPLHF
. TRBJ2-3 14 TRBD1 TRBV10-3 TGTGCCATCTGGGACAGCCGAAACACAGATACGCAGTATTTT CAIWDSRNTDTQYF
. TRBJ2-1 17 TRBD2 TRBV11-3 TGTGCCAGCAGCTTAGATCTTAGCGGGAGGGCGGGTAATGAGCAGTTCTTC CASSLDLSGRAGNEQFF
many TRBJ2-7 13 . TRBV3-1 TGTGCCAGCAGCCAAGCCCCCGGTTACGAGCAGTACTTC CASSQAPGYEQYF
. TRBJ1-5 14 . TRBV12-3/TRBV12-4 TGTGCCAGCAGTTTTAGGTCGTCAAGTCAGCCCCAGCATTTT CASSFRSSSQPQHF
few TRBJ2-2 14 TRBD1 TRBV9 TGTGCCAGCAGCCGACAGGGGGGTACCGGGGAGCTGTTTTTT CASSRQGGTGELFF
. TRBJ2-7 14 . TRBV7-8 TGTGCCAGCAGCTTGGCCGGGATCTTTACCGAGCAGTACTTC CASSLAGIFTEQYF
few TRBJ1-6 16 . TRBV6-5 TGTGCCAGCAGTTACTCTGGTCTTAGGTCGGGTTCACCCCTCCACTTT CASSYSGLRSGSPLHF
many TRBJ2-5 14 . TRBV27 TGTGCCAGCAGTTTATGGGGGACGGGAGAGACCCAGTACTTC CASSLWGTGETQYF
few TRBJ2-3 14 . TRBV29-1 TGCAGCGTTGTGATGGGACCGACCGAGGTTACGCAGTATTTT CSVVMGPTEVTQYF
many TRBJ2-7 13 . TRBV29-1 TGCAGCGTTGAAGATAAGATGGGGTACGAGCAGTACTTC CSVEDKMGYEQYF
few TRBJ2-7 15 TRBD2 TRBV20-1 TGCAGTGCTAGCCCACTAGCGCTTCGCTCCTACGAGCAGTACTTC CSASPLALRSYEQYF
many TRBJ2-1 14 . TRBV20-1 TGCAGTGCTAGCCCCAGCGGATCCTACAATGAGCAGTTCTTC CSASPSGSYNEQFF
many TRBJ2-2 13 . TRBV2 TGTGCCAGCAAACAGGGTCGCACCGGGGAGCTGTTTTTT CASKQGRTGELFF